A selection of T cell receptor beta chains follows, all from one sample in a study of CD8+ T cells in alopecia areata. TCRdb keeps only in-frame clones here, not all; method: immunoSEQ multiplex PCR. This sample yields about 200,000 clones, of which 58% are seen a single time; 5.5% to 6% belongs to the top ten. Material: CD4+ T cells sorted from blood, obtained at week 24, from a patient treated with tofacitinib. The source is a human donor with alopecia areata. CDR3s include the opening cysteine and the closing phenylalanine or tryptophan. Each record gives: clone size, D gene, J gene, V gene, CDR3 protein, CDR3 DNA. D genes are given only for firm matches. Some rows have no size entry. The others give once, few or many, or a class for an expanded clone.

clone_size: .
d_call: .
j_call: TRBJ2-2
v_call: TRBV19
cdr3_aa: CASSSLLNTGELFF
cdr3_nt: TGTGCCAGTAGTAGTCTACTTAACACCGGGGAGCTGTTTTTT

clone_size: .
d_call: .
j_call: TRBJ1-4
v_call: TRBV15
cdr3_aa: CATSRDLVQVGEKLFF
cdr3_nt: TGTGCCACCAGCAGAGATCTGGTCCAGGTCGGGGAAAAACTGTTTTTT

clone_size: .
d_call: .
j_call: TRBJ1-1
v_call: TRBV18
cdr3_aa: CASSLKIEDTEAFF
cdr3_nt: TGTGCCAGCTCACTGAAGATAGAAGACACTGAAGCTTTCTTT

clone_size: once
d_call: .
j_call: TRBJ2-1
v_call: TRBV9
cdr3_aa: CASSVLPGNNEQFF
cdr3_nt: TGTGCCAGCAGCGTACTCCCGGGGAACAATGAGCAGTTCTTC

clone_size: once
d_call: .
j_call: TRBJ2-5
v_call: TRBV30
cdr3_aa: CAWSWGLETQYF
cdr3_nt: TGTGCCTGGAGCTGGGGCTTGGAGACCCAGTACTTC

clone_size: .
d_call: .
j_call: TRBJ2-5
v_call: TRBV5-6
cdr3_aa: CASSLKGPETQYF
cdr3_nt: TGTGCCAGCAGCTTGAAAGGTCCGGAGACCCAGTACTTC

clone_size: few
d_call: .
j_call: TRBJ1-4
v_call: TRBV29-1
cdr3_aa: CSVVWRGATNEKLFF
cdr3_nt: TGCAGCGTTGTGTGGAGGGGCGCAACTAATGAAAAACTGTTTTTT

clone_size: .
d_call: .
j_call: TRBJ1-5
v_call: TRBV30
cdr3_aa: CAWSVAERQPQHF
cdr3_nt: TGTGCCTGGAGTGTGGCCGAGCGTCAGCCCCAGCATTTT

clone_size: .
d_call: TRBD1
j_call: TRBJ1-2
v_call: TRBV7-2
cdr3_aa: CASTFGTGGLGYTF
cdr3_nt: TGTGCCAGTACTTTCGGGACAGGGGGCTTGGGCTACACCTTC

clone_size: few
d_call: .
j_call: TRBJ2-7
v_call: TRBV20-1
cdr3_aa: CSAGTRNEQYF
cdr3_nt: TGCAGTGCGGGCACTAGAAACGAGCAGTACTTC

clone_size: few
d_call: .
j_call: TRBJ2-5
v_call: TRBV7-2
cdr3_aa: CASSPPTETQYF
cdr3_nt: TGTGCCAGCAGCCCACCCACAGAGACCCAGTACTTC

clone_size: few
d_call: TRBD2
j_call: TRBJ2-7
v_call: TRBV27
cdr3_aa: CASSSHSGTDYEQYF
cdr3_nt: TGTGCCAGCAGTTCCCATAGCGGGACCGACTACGAGCAGTACTTC

clone_size: .
d_call: .
j_call: TRBJ1-2
v_call: TRBV29-1
cdr3_aa: CSVVLPRGAANYGYTF
cdr3_nt: TGCAGCGTTGTTTTGCCCCGAGGGGCAGCTAACTATGGCTACACCTTC

clone_size: few
d_call: TRBD2
j_call: TRBJ2-1
v_call: TRBV29-1
cdr3_aa: CSAKGGLAGNEQFF
cdr3_nt: TGCAGCGCAAAGGGGGGGTTAGCGGGAAATGAGCAGTTCTTC

clone_size: .
d_call: .
j_call: TRBJ2-5
v_call: TRBV5-1
cdr3_aa: CASSLGEQETQYF
cdr3_nt: TGCGCCAGCAGCTTAGGGGAACAAGAGACCCAGTACTTC

clone_size: .
d_call: .
j_call: TRBJ2-1
v_call: TRBV5-6
cdr3_aa: CASSFYGYNEQFF
cdr3_nt: TGTGCCAGCAGCTTTTACGGTTACAATGAGCAGTTCTTC

clone_size: .
d_call: TRBD1
j_call: TRBJ2-3
v_call: TRBV25-1
cdr3_aa: CASSPRTGADTQYF
cdr3_nt: TGTGCCAGCAGTCCCCGGACAGGGGCAGATACGCAGTATTTT

clone_size: .
d_call: .
j_call: TRBJ1-5
v_call: TRBV5-1
cdr3_aa: CASRGGVGDQPQHF
cdr3_nt: TGCGCCAGTCGAGGAGGCGTCGGAGATCAGCCCCAGCATTTT

clone_size: .
d_call: TRBD2
j_call: TRBJ2-1
v_call: TRBV5-1
cdr3_aa: CASSLDGLAGAQQEQFF
cdr3_nt: TGCGCCAGCAGCTTGGATGGACTAGCGGGAGCCCAACAAGAGCAGTTCTTC

clone_size: .
d_call: TRBD1
j_call: TRBJ1-2
v_call: TRBV5-6
cdr3_aa: CASSNGQAPNYGYTF
cdr3_nt: TGTGCCAGCAGCAATGGACAGGCCCCTAACTATGGCTACACCTTC

clone_size: .
d_call: .
j_call: TRBJ1-1
v_call: TRBV6-5
cdr3_aa: CASNNRENTEAFF
cdr3_nt: TGTGCCAGCAACAACAGGGAGAACACTGAAGCTTTCTTT

clone_size: .
d_call: .
j_call: TRBJ2-3
v_call: TRBV5-1
cdr3_aa: CASSAGPGAGTDTQYF
cdr3_nt: TGCGCCAGCAGCGCCGGCCCGGGGGCTGGAACAGATACGCAGTATTTT

clone_size: few
d_call: .
j_call: TRBJ2-1
v_call: TRBV10-3
cdr3_aa: CAISEYNEQFF
cdr3_nt: TGTGCCATCAGTGAGTACAATGAGCAGTTCTTC

clone_size: .
d_call: .
j_call: TRBJ2-1
v_call: TRBV5-1
cdr3_aa: CASSFPGAGSNEQFF
cdr3_nt: TGCGCCAGCAGCTTCCCGGGAGCTGGGAGCAATGAGCAGTTCTTC

clone_size: .
d_call: TRBD2
j_call: TRBJ2-4
v_call: TRBV29-1
cdr3_aa: CSVEDLAAGDKNIQYF
cdr3_nt: TGCAGCGTTGAAGATCTGGCGGCGGGGGACAAAAACATTCAGTACTTC

clone_size: .
d_call: .
j_call: TRBJ2-5
v_call: TRBV25-1
cdr3_aa: CASSRPGETQYF
cdr3_nt: TGTGCCAGCAGCAGACCGGGAGAGACCCAGTACTTC

clone_size: .
d_call: TRBD2
j_call: TRBJ2-1
v_call: TRBV14
cdr3_aa: CASSHLGLAGGRQFF
cdr3_nt: TGTGCCAGCAGCCACTTGGGACTAGCGGGGGGGCGGCAGTTCTTC

clone_size: .
d_call: .
j_call: TRBJ2-2
v_call: TRBV5-6
cdr3_aa: CASSLSANTGELFF
cdr3_nt: TGTGCCAGCAGCTTGTCCGCCAACACCGGGGAGCTGTTTTTT

clone_size: few
d_call: .
j_call: TRBJ2-7
v_call: TRBV5-1
cdr3_aa: CASSLESEGWEQYF
cdr3_nt: TGCGCCAGCAGCTTGGAATCCGAGGGTTGGGAGCAGTACTTC

clone_size: .
d_call: .
j_call: TRBJ2-3
v_call: TRBV7-9
cdr3_aa: CASSSGPAPDTQYF
cdr3_nt: TGTGCCAGCAGTTCCGGACCAGCTCCAGATACGCAGTATTTT

clone_size: .
d_call: .
j_call: TRBJ1-1
v_call: TRBV6-5
cdr3_aa: CASIGQTHEAFF
cdr3_nt: TGTGCCAGCATAGGGCAGACTCATGAAGCTTTCTTT

clone_size: .
d_call: .
j_call: TRBJ2-7
v_call: TRBV7-2
cdr3_aa: CASSLAWDLYEQYF
cdr3_nt: TGTGCCAGCAGCTTAGCGTGGGACCTTTACGAGCAGTACTTC

clone_size: few
d_call: TRBD1
j_call: TRBJ1-2
v_call: TRBV18
cdr3_aa: CASSPGTGGYGYTF
cdr3_nt: TGTGCCAGCTCACCCGGGACAGGGGGCTATGGCTACACCTTC

clone_size: .
d_call: TRBD1
j_call: TRBJ2-7
v_call: TRBV9
cdr3_aa: CASSRTGGPYEQYF
cdr3_nt: TGTGCCAGCAGCCGGACAGGAGGCCCCTACGAGCAGTACTTC

clone_size: .
d_call: TRBD1
j_call: TRBJ1-1
v_call: TRBV9
cdr3_aa: CASSGQGADTEAFF
cdr3_nt: TGTGCCAGCAGCGGACAGGGGGCTGACACTGAAGCTTTCTTT

clone_size: many
d_call: .
j_call: TRBJ2-1
v_call: TRBV15
cdr3_aa: CATSRAGSSYNEQFF
cdr3_nt: TGTGCCACCAGCAGAGCCGGGAGCTCCTACAATGAGCAGTTCTTC

clone_size: few
d_call: .
j_call: TRBJ2-1
v_call: TRBV7-7
cdr3_aa: CASSLEAGPYGEQFF
cdr3_nt: TGTGCCAGCAGCTTAGAAGCAGGGCCCTACGGTGAGCAGTTCTTC

clone_size: .
d_call: .
j_call: TRBJ1-4
v_call: TRBV9
cdr3_aa: CASSVWGQGNEKLFF
cdr3_nt: TGTGCCAGCAGCGTATGGGGGCAGGGTAATGAAAAACTGTTTTTT

clone_size: .
d_call: TRBD2
j_call: TRBJ2-3
v_call: TRBV6-5
cdr3_aa: CASRGSGGTDTQYF
cdr3_nt: TGTGCCAGCAGGGGCAGCGGGGGCACAGATACGCAGTATTTT

clone_size: .
d_call: TRBD1
j_call: TRBJ1-1
v_call: TRBV28
cdr3_aa: CASRWTGWKQTEAFF
cdr3_nt: TGTGCCAGCAGGTGGACAGGCTGGAAGCAGACTGAAGCTTTCTTT

clone_size: .
d_call: TRBD1
j_call: TRBJ2-5
v_call: TRBV4-3
cdr3_aa: CASSQGDSQETQYF
cdr3_nt: TGCGCCAGCAGCCAAGGGGACAGTCAAGAGACCCAGTACTTC

clone_size: .
d_call: TRBD1
j_call: TRBJ2-2
v_call: TRBV29-1
cdr3_aa: CSVRGGNAGELFF
cdr3_nt: TGCAGCGTTAGAGGGGGCAACGCCGGGGAGCTGTTTTTT

clone_size: .
d_call: TRBD1
j_call: TRBJ1-5
v_call: TRBV4-1
cdr3_aa: CASSPRTGSQPQHF
cdr3_nt: TGCGCCAGCAGCCCCAGGACAGGGAGTCAGCCCCAGCATTTT

clone_size: .
d_call: TRBD1
j_call: TRBJ2-5
v_call: TRBV28
cdr3_aa: CASSLLHKDRGGKTQYF
cdr3_nt: TGTGCCAGCAGTTTACTTCATAAGGACAGGGGCGGGAAGACCCAGTACTTC

clone_size: .
d_call: TRBD1
j_call: TRBJ1-2
v_call: TRBV29-1
cdr3_aa: CSVDRGTGNGYTF
cdr3_nt: TGCAGCGTTGATAGAGGGACAGGGAATGGCTACACCTTC

clone_size: .
d_call: .
j_call: TRBJ2-6
v_call: TRBV30
cdr3_aa: CAWGIAGANVLTF
cdr3_nt: TGTGCCTGGGGCATCGCTGGGGCCAACGTCCTGACTTTC

clone_size: .
d_call: .
j_call: TRBJ1-5
v_call: TRBV19
cdr3_aa: CASSTLDGYNQPQHF
cdr3_nt: TGTGCCAGTAGTACTCTCGACGGCTACAATCAGCCCCAGCATTTT

clone_size: many
d_call: .
j_call: TRBJ2-7
v_call: TRBV28
cdr3_aa: CASSLPSLEQYF
cdr3_nt: TGTGCCAGCAGTTTGCCGTCCCTGGAGCAGTACTTC